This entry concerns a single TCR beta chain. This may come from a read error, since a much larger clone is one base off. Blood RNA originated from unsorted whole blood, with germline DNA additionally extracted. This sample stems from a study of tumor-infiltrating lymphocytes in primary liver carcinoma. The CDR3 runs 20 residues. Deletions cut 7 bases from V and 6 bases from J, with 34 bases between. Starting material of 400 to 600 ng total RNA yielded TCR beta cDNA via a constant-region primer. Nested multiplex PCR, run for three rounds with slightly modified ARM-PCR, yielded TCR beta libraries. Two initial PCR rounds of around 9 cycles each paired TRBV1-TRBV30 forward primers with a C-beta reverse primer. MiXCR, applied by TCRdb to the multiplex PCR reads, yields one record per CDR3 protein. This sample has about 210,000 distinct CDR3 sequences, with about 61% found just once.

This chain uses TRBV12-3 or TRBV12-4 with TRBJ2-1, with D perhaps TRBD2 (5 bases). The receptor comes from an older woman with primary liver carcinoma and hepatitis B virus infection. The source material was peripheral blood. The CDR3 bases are TGTGCCAGCATTTCCTCCCTCCGGCGGGCAACGAAGACTGAGGGCAATGAGCAGTTCTTC. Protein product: CASISSLRRATKTEGNEQFF.